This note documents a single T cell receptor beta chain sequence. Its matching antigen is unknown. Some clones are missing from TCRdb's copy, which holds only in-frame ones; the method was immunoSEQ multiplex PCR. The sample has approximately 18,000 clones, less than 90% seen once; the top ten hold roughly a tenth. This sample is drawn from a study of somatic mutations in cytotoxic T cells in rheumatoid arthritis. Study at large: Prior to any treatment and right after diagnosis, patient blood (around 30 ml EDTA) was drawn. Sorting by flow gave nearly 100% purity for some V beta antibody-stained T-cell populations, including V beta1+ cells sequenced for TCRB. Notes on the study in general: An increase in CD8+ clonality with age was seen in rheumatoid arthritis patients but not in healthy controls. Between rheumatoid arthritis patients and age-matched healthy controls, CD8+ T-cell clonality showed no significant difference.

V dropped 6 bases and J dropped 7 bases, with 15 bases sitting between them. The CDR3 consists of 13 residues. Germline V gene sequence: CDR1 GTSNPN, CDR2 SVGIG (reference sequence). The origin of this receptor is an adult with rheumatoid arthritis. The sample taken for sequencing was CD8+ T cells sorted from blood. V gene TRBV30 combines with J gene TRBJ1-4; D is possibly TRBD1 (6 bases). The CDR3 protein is CACSGGIVEKLFF. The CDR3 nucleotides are TGTGCCTGCTCGGGGGGCATTGTTGAAAAACTGTTTTTT.